The table lists the clone carrying this T cell receptor beta chain with a few counts. This table comes from immunoSEQ multiplex PCR, and its TCRdb copy is limited to in-frame clones, with some not included. There are 200,000 to 250,000 clones in the sample; around 88% occur only once, and roughly 6% lies in the top ten. Followed longitudinally, the Seattle patients had been enrolled during active infection. The record originates from a study of blood T cell repertoires in COVID-19. Whole-study context: The United States, Italy and Spain were the sources of the acute and convalescent COVID-19 samples. T cells, B-cell-depleted T cells, or PBMCs supplied cDNA or gDNA.

V lost 0 bases, J lost 9 bases, and 15 bases lay in between. Per germline, CDR1 LGHNA and CDR2 YNFKEQ. This CDR3 comprises 16 residues. Sequencing input: peripheral blood. This sequence originates from a woman in her 30s with COVID-19, enrolled during active disease. This rearrangement joins TRBV4-2 to TRBJ1-6, with D possibly matching TRBD1 (5 bases). CDR3 sequence: CASSQDLSQGGSPLHF. The CDR3 nucleotides are TGTGCCAGCAGCCAAGATCTTTCGCAGGGAGGTTCACCCCTCCACTTT.